This is a list of T cell receptor beta chains from one sample in a study of neurological immune-mediated disorders. TCRdb reprocessed the 5' RACE reads via MiXCR and lists one record per CDR3 protein. The table records 84,000 or so distinct CDR3 sequences, about 4.3% of them present only once. Sequenced input: PBMCs. These receptors were collected from a woman aged 55 to 70 with multiple sclerosis. The CDR3 runs from the conserved cysteine through the conserved F or W. A D gene is named only where the DNA matches it firmly. Only some rows state a clone size, as once, few, many or a class for expanded clones.

j_gene | abundance | v_gene | d_gene | CDR3aa | CDR3nt
TRBJ1-5 | many | TRBV6-1 | TRBD1 | CASSAEQGAINQPQHF | TGTGCCAGCAGTGCCGAACAGGGGGCTATCAATCAGCCCCAGCATTTT
TRBJ1-2 | many | TRBV10-3 | TRBD1 | CAISDPRQGEGGYTF | TGTGCCATCAGTGATCCGCGACAGGGTGAGGGTGGCTACACCTTC
TRBJ2-4 | many | TRBV20-1 | NA | CSAIQTEAKNIQYF | TGCAGTGCTATACAGACTGAAGCCAAAAACATTCAGTACTTC
TRBJ2-7 | many | TRBV3-1 | TRBD2 | CASSITSGGTYEQYF | TGTGCCAGCAGCATAACTAGCGGGGGAACCTACGAGCAGTACTTC
TRBJ2-1 | many | TRBV9 | TRBD1 | CASSVVGQGGTYNEQFF | TGTGCCAGCAGCGTAGTTGGACAGGGAGGAACCTACAATGAGCAGTTCTTC
TRBJ1-6 | many | TRBV7-9 | TRBD1 | CASSRGEGASNSPLHF | TGTGCCAGCAGCCGGGGCGAGGGGGCCTCTAATTCACCCCTCCACTTT
TRBJ1-1 | NA | TRBV14 | TRBD1 | CANSQATGGAEAFF | TGTGCCAACAGCCAAGCCACAGGGGGGGCTGAAGCTTTCTTT
TRBJ1-1 | many | TRBV7-9 | NA | CASSLAAGPNTEAFF | TGTGCCAGCAGCTTAGCGGCGGGTCCCAACACTGAAGCTTTCTTT
TRBJ1-1 | many | TRBV6-6 | NA | CASSSPGKSNTEAFF | TGTGCCAGCAGTTCTCCGGGAAAGTCGAACACTGAAGCTTTCTTT
TRBJ1-6 | many | TRBV28 | NA | CASSQTPGNSPLHF | TGTGCCAGCAGCCAAACCCCGGGGAATTCACCCCTCCACTTT
TRBJ1-2 | many | TRBV30 | NA | CAWIRTRIYGYTF | TGTGCCTGGATCCGGACCAGAATCTATGGCTACACCTTC
TRBJ1-6 | medium-sized | TRBV5-1 | NA | CASSLDGGFNSPLHF | TGCGCCAGCAGCTTGGATGGAGGATTTAATTCACCCCTCCACTTT
TRBJ1-1 | many | TRBV27 | NA | CASSSPGLQNTEAFF | TGTGCCAGCAGTTCGCCGGGACTCCAGAACACTGAAGCTTTCTTT
TRBJ1-1 | many | TRBV12-5 | NA | CASGPPQAYTEAFF | TGTGCTAGTGGCCCCCCACAGGCATACACTGAAGCTTTCTTT
TRBJ1-5 | many | TRBV7-2 | NA | CASSSSGVQPQHF | TGTGCCAGCAGCTCTAGTGGGGTTCAGCCCCAGCATTTT
TRBJ2-1 | many | TRBV20-1 | NA | CSAPPLQGSYNEQFF | TGCAGTGCTCCTCCCCTACAGGGTTCTTACAATGAGCAGTTCTTC
TRBJ2-5 | NA | TRBV2 | NA | CASIARAYQETQYF | TGTGCCAGCATTGCAAGGGCTTACCAAGAGACCCAGTACTTC
TRBJ1-1 | many | TRBV7-6 | NA | CASGQQDTEAFF | TGTGCCAGCGGACAGCAAGACACTGAAGCTTTCTTT
TRBJ1-5 | few | TRBV12-3/TRBV12-4 | NA | CASSSGSSGNQPQHF | TGTGCCAGCAGCTCGGGGAGTTCGGGCAATCAGCCCCAGCATTTT
TRBJ2-7 | many | TRBV7-9 | NA | CASRASGAKPYEQYF | TGTGCCAGCAGGGCATCGGGGGCCAAGCCCTACGAGCAGTACTTC
TRBJ1-3 | many | TRBV9 | TRBD1 | CASSARDRGSPAGNTIYF | TGTGCCAGCAGCGCCCGGGACAGGGGTAGTCCGGCTGGAAACACCATATATTTT
TRBJ1-1 | many | TRBV11-2 | NA | CASSLQRGNAEAFF | TGTGCCAGCAGCCTCCAAAGGGGGAACGCTGAAGCTTTCTTT
TRBJ2-3 | many | TRBV5-5 | TRBD2 | CASSLGLAGARVDTQYF | TGTGCCAGCAGCTTGGGACTAGCGGGGGCCCGGGTAGATACGCAGTATTTT
TRBJ1-3 | many | TRBV12-3/TRBV12-4 | NA | CASSIEGNTIYF | TGTGCCAGCAGTATTGAAGGAAACACCATATATTTT
TRBJ2-2 | many | TRBV27 | NA | CASSLSWRRGGELFF | TGTGCCAGCAGTTTATCCTGGAGGCGGGGCGGGGAGCTGTTTTTT
TRBJ1-5 | many | TRBV7-2 | TRBD1 | CASRIEGALPQHF | TGTGCCAGCAGAATAGAGGGGGCTCTGCCCCAGCATTTT
TRBJ2-2 | many | TRBV3-1 | NA | CASSQERGELFF | TGTGCCAGCAGCCAAGAACGCGGGGAGCTGTTTTTT
TRBJ1-4 | many | TRBV7-9 | NA | CASSFMSATNEKLFF | TGTGCCAGCAGCTTCATGTCCGCAACTAATGAAAAACTGTTTTTT
TRBJ2-7 | few | TRBV5-8 | TRBD1 | CASSLRDRGYEQYF | TGTGCCAGCAGCCTCCGGGACAGGGGGTACGAGCAGTACTTC
TRBJ2-5 | NA | TRBV7-9 | NA | CASSPQRYQETQYF | TGTGCCAGCAGCCCGCAGAGATACCAAGAGACCCAGTACTTC
TRBJ2-4 | many | TRBV7-2 | NA | CASSLRPEVAKNIQYF | TGTGCCAGCAGCTTACGGCCCGAGGTGGCCAAAAACATTCAGTACTTC
TRBJ2-5 | many | TRBV20-1 | NA | CSASLRGSKETQYF | TGCAGTGCTAGTTTAAGGGGGTCTAAAGAGACCCAGTACTTC
TRBJ2-3 | many | TRBV20-1 | TRBD2 | CSAAGTSGGQGTDTQYF | TGCAGTGCCGCAGGGACTAGCGGGGGGCAGGGAACAGATACGCAGTATTTT
TRBJ1-6 | many | TRBV20-1 | TRBD1 | CSARGDRGWDSPLHF | TGCAGTGCTAGAGGGGACAGGGGATGGGATTCACCCCTCCACTTT
TRBJ1-2 | many | TRBV2 | TRBD1 | CASSGQGSDRYGYTF | TGTGCCAGCAGCGGACAGGGTTCGGACCGCTATGGCTACACCTTC
TRBJ1-3 | many | TRBV12-3/TRBV12-4 | TRBD1 | CASSLTGVGNTIYF | TGTGCCAGCAGTCTTACAGGGGTTGGAAACACCATATATTTT
TRBJ2-7 | NA | TRBV12-3/TRBV12-4 | TRBD1 | CASSPRTGVGDYEQYF | TGTGCCAGCAGTCCGCGGACAGGGGTAGGGGACTACGAGCAGTACTTC
TRBJ2-1 | many | TRBV24-1 | NA | CATSDSTSGLGDEQFF | TGTGCCACCAGTGATTCTACTTCAGGGTTGGGCGATGAGCAGTTCTTC
TRBJ2-5 | many | TRBV7-2 | TRBD2 | CASSYLLAGALGAQYF | TGTGCCAGCAGCTACCTACTAGCGGGGGCCCTAGGGGCCCAGTACTTC